A selection of T cell receptor beta chains follows, all from one sample in a study of lymphopenia after photon versus proton radiotherapy. The protocol was immunoSEQ multiplex PCR, while the TCRdb copy is restricted to in-frame clones and leaves out a portion. This sample carries around 20,000 clones, 80% to 95% of them seen once, and the ten largest clones take around 10%. Source: peripheral blood, taken from a patient treated with proton-based radiotherapy. These receptor sequences come from an older woman with pancreatic cancer. Some clones in this sample may be carry-over from other donors' samples. Each CDR3 is given with its conserved first and last residue. D genes are given only for firm matches. The size of a clone is reported for some rows only, either as once, few or many, or as a class for expanded clones.

clone_size | j_call | v_call | d_call | cdr3_aa | cdr3_nt
. | TRBJ1-1 | TRBV11-2 | . | CASSVSPPFAEAFF | TGTGCCAGCAGCGTGAGCCCACCCTTCGCTGAAGCTTTCTTT
. | TRBJ2-1 | TRBV18 | TRBD2 | CASSPSRTSGNVGNNNEQFF | TGTGCCAGCTCACCGAGTCGGACTAGCGGGAATGTAGGGAACAACAATGAGCAGTTCTTC
. | TRBJ1-2 | TRBV7-9 | . | CASSSSNGGRRGYTF | TGTGCCAGCAGCTCCTCAAACGGGGGGAGAAGAGGCTACACCTTC
. | TRBJ1-1 | TRBV4-1 | . | CASSPDQGNTEAFF | TGCGCCAGCTCCCCAGATCAGGGGAACACTGAAGCTTTCTTT
. | TRBJ1-1 | TRBV15 | . | CATSRERGFTEAFF | TGTGCCACCAGCAGAGAGCGGGGATTCACTGAAGCTTTCTTT
. | TRBJ2-7 | TRBV27 | TRBD1 | CASSLVRDRSSGEQYF | TGTGCCAGCAGTTTAGTCCGGGACAGATCATCGGGCGAGCAGTACTTC
. | TRBJ2-2 | TRBV4-3 | . | CASSQDLVLAGAGELFF | TGCGCCAGCAGCCAAGATTTGGTACTAGCAGGTGCCGGGGAGCTGTTTTTT
. | TRBJ2-3 | TRBV6-4 | . | CASSDSERDTQYF | TGTGCCAGCAGTGACTCGGAGCGAGATACGCAGTATTTT
. | TRBJ1-1 | TRBV11-3 | TRBD1 | CASSQGAGTEAFF | TGTGCCAGCAGCCAGGGGGCTGGCACTGAAGCTTTCTTT
once | TRBJ2-3 | TRBV7-6 | . | CASSSAPGASTDTQYF | TGTGCCAGCAGCTCTGCCCCAGGGGCTAGCACAGATACGCAGTATTTT
once | TRBJ2-5 | TRBV4-3 | . | CASSQDLVGETQYF | TGCGCCAGCAGCCAAGATCTGGTGGGGGAGACCCAGTACTTC
few | TRBJ1-4 | TRBV9 | . | CASSAGPSGNSGEKLFF | TGTGCCAGCAGCGCTGGGCCCTCAGGGAATTCGGGTGAAAAACTGTTTTTT
. | TRBJ2-7 | TRBV4-1 | . | CASSPIQGSVSYEQYF | TGCGCCAGCAGCCCAATCCAGGGAAGTGTCTCCTACGAGCAGTACTTC
. | TRBJ2-1 | TRBV4-2 | TRBD2 | CASSQTGGLYNEQFF | TGTGCCAGCAGCCAAACGGGGGGGCTTTACAATGAGCAGTTCTTC
. | TRBJ1-5 | TRBV2 | TRBD1 | CASSTTGGVGNQPQHF | TGTGCCAGCAGTACCACAGGGGGCGTCGGCAATCAGCCCCAGCATTTT
. | TRBJ2-1 | TRBV6-1 | . | CASSETPTGLRNEQFF | TGTGCCAGCAGTGAAACTCCTACGGGACTCCGAAATGAGCAGTTCTTC
. | TRBJ2-3 | TRBV11-2 | . | CASSLAEGSTDTQYF | TGTGCCAGCAGCTTAGCGGAGGGATCCACAGATACGCAGTATTTT
. | TRBJ2-1 | TRBV5-1 | TRBD2 | CASSSPGTSGRSYNEQFF | TGCGCCAGCAGCTCCCCCGGGACTAGCGGGAGATCCTACAATGAGCAGTTCTTC
. | TRBJ2-7 | TRBV29-1 | TRBD2 | CSVLGGVSSYEQYF | TGCAGCGTTTTGGGGGGGGTGTCCTCCTACGAGCAGTACTTC
once | TRBJ2-1 | TRBV4-2 | TRBD1 | CASSQDPGQVNEQFF | TGTGCCAGCAGCCAAGACCCGGGACAGGTCAATGAGCAGTTCTTC
. | TRBJ1-1 | TRBV7-2 | . | CASSLQSYLNTEAFF | TGTGCCAGCAGCTTACAGTCGTACTTGAACACTGAAGCTTTCTTT
. | TRBJ2-2 | TRBV19 | TRBD1 | CASSNLGQAVLSGELFF | TGTGCCAGTAGTAATCTGGGACAGGCGGTTTTGAGCGGGGAGCTGTTTTTT
. | TRBJ1-2 | TRBV10-3 | . | CAISGATAFNYGYTF | TGTGCCATCAGTGGGGCGACAGCTTTTAACTATGGCTACACCTTC
few | TRBJ2-7 | TRBV28 | . | CASSTQHEQYF | TGTGCCAGCAGCACCCAACACGAGCAGTACTTC
. | TRBJ1-2 | TRBV7-2 | TRBD1 | CASSSQGAWDYGYTF | TGTGCCAGCAGCTCACAGGGGGCATGGGACTATGGCTACACCTTC
. | TRBJ1-1 | TRBV10-3 | . | CAISESTAANTEAFF | TGTGCCATCAGTGAGTCGACAGCAGCGAACACTGAAGCTTTCTTT
few | TRBJ1-2 | TRBV10-3 | TRBD1 | CAITRDRVNGYTF | TGTGCCATCACCAGAGACAGGGTTAATGGCTACACCTTC
once | TRBJ1-2 | TRBV20-1 | . | CSHPTNYGYTF | TGCAGCCACCCTACTAACTATGGCTACACCTTC
. | TRBJ1-4 | TRBV19 | . | CASSTGTGWKLFF | TGTGCCAGTAGTACCGGGACCGGATGGAAACTGTTTTTT
. | TRBJ1-2 | TRBV28 | TRBD1 | CASSGDSLYGYTF | TGTGCCAGCAGTGGGGACAGCCTCTATGGCTACACCTTC
. | TRBJ2-7 | TRBV19 | . | CATASGDEQYF | TGTGCCACCGCCTCAGGGGACGAGCAGTACTTC
. | TRBJ2-6 | TRBV29-1 | . | CSDVRAGANVLTF | TGCAGCGATGTTAGAGCTGGGGCCAACGTCCTGACTTTC
. | TRBJ2-1 | TRBV11-2 | . | CASSTGEGWNEQFF | TGTGCCAGCAGCACGGGAGAGGGTTGGAATGAGCAGTTCTTC
. | TRBJ1-3 | TRBV7-2 | . | CASSPGGISGNTIYF | TGTGCCAGCAGCCCGGGGGGGATCTCTGGAAACACCATATATTTT
once | TRBJ1-2 | TRBV18 | . | CASSPSGQNYGYTF | TGTGCCAGCTCACCCTCGGGACAAAACTATGGCTACACCTTC
. | TRBJ1-1 | TRBV6-4 | . | CASSADPGLTAFF | TGTGCCAGCAGTGCCGACCCTGGCTTAACAGCTTTCTTT
. | TRBJ1-2 | TRBV5-4 | TRBD1 | CASSTDLGQVNGYTF | TGTGCCAGCAGCACGGACCTGGGACAGGTGAATGGCTACACCTTC
. | TRBJ1-6 | TRBV28 | TRBD1 | CASRRNRGFSPLHF | TGTGCCAGCAGAAGGAACAGGGGGTTCTCACCCCTCCACTTT
. | TRBJ2-7 | TRBV28 | TRBD1 | CASSTPGQGNYEQYF | TGTGCCAGCAGTACCCCGGGACAGGGTAACTACGAGCAGTACTTC
. | TRBJ2-6 | TRBV7-2 | TRBD1 | CASSFRARQGRSGANVLTF | TGTGCCAGCAGTTTCAGGGCGCGACAGGGCCGCTCTGGGGCCAACGTCCTGACTTTC
. | TRBJ2-1 | TRBV30 | . | CAWSSRLEQFF | TGTGCCTGGAGTTCGAGGCTTGAGCAGTTCTTC
. | TRBJ2-5 | TRBV18 | . | CASSPPTGETQYF | TGTGCCAGCTCACCACCGACGGGGGAGACCCAGTACTTC
once | TRBJ2-6 | TRBV15 | . | CATSRDISSGANVLTF | TGTGCCACCAGCAGAGATATTAGCTCTGGGGCCAACGTCCTGACTTTC
. | TRBJ2-1 | TRBV7-3 | TRBD2 | CASSTSSGAYNEQFF | TGTGCCAGCAGCACCTCTAGCGGGGCCTACAATGAGCAGTTCTTC
once | TRBJ2-3 | TRBV10-3 | . | CAISDGSSGDTQYF | TGTGCCATCAGTGACGGGAGCTCAGGGGATACGCAGTATTTT
. | TRBJ2-5 | TRBV4-1 | . | CASSHARTRTPLNLETQYF | TGCGCCAGCAGCCACGCACGAACCAGGACTCCCCTGAATTTAGAGACCCAGTACTTC
. | TRBJ2-5 | TRBV27 | . | CASGPQETQYF | TGTGCCAGCGGTCCCCAAGAGACCCAGTACTTC
. | TRBJ1-5 | TRBV5-1 | . | CASSLDGQSNQPQHF | TGCGCCAGCAGCTTGGATGGGCAGTCGAATCAGCCCCAGCATTTT
. | TRBJ1-2 | TRBV7-9 | TRBD1 | CASSSTGNYGYTF | TGTGCCAGCAGCTCGACAGGGAACTATGGCTACACCTTC
. | TRBJ1-6 | TRBV27 | TRBD1 | CASSPDRELLYNSPLHF | TGTGCCAGCAGTCCAGACAGGGAGCTGCTCTATAATTCACCCCTCCACTTT
. | TRBJ1-1 | TRBV7-8 | . | CASSLARKNTEAFF | TGTGCCAGCAGCTTAGCCCGGAAGAACACTGAAGCTTTCTTT
. | TRBJ2-1 | TRBV7-9 | . | CASSLGYNEQFF | TGTGCCAGCAGCTTAGGCTACAATGAGCAGTTCTTC
. | TRBJ2-7 | TRBV10-2 | . | CASRGDLSAYEQYF | TGCGCCAGCAGAGGGGACCTCTCCGCCTACGAGCAGTACTTC
. | TRBJ2-7 | TRBV7-2 | TRBD1 | CASSSWTGGFIDEQYF | TGTGCCAGCAGCTCTTGGACAGGGGGCTTTATCGACGAGCAGTACTTC
. | TRBJ1-3 | TRBV5-1 | . | CASSLAGVAGNTIYF | TGCGCCAGCAGCTTGGCCGGGGTGGCGGGAAACACCATATATTTT
once | TRBJ1-4 | TRBV28 | . | CASSFGGVEVEKLFF | TGTGCCAGCAGTTTCGGGGGGGTGGAGGTTGAAAAACTGTTTTTT
. | TRBJ1-4 | TRBV28 | . | CASSPQGGNEKLFF | TGTGCCAGCAGTCCACAGGGAGGAAATGAAAAACTGTTTTTT
. | TRBJ1-2 | TRBV29-1 | TRBD1 | CSAGSGTGDGYTF | TGCAGCGCTGGATCCGGGACAGGGGATGGCTACACCTTC
few | TRBJ2-2 | TRBV19 | TRBD1 | CASSIRTGVGVGELFF | TGTGCCAGTAGTATCAGGACAGGGGTCGGCGTCGGGGAGCTGTTTTTT